This entry is about one T cell receptor beta chain. CDR1 and CDR2 (germline): SGHDN, FVKESK. V lost 3 bases and J lost 7; bases outside the gene matches: 8. The CDR3 extends over 14 amino acids. The data were produced by immunoSEQ multiplex PCR, yet TCRdb's version contains in-frame clones alone and is incomplete. The profile covers tens of thousands of clones, with around 92% appearing a single time and approximately 3% taken by the ten largest. The data belong to a study of T cell changes during pregnancy in multiple sclerosis. The chain recombines TRBV14 with TRBJ1-2; 7 positions match TRBD1. The clonotype originates from a female donor in good health, enrolled as a control in a pregnancy study. The sequencing here drew on CD8+ T cells from peripheral blood mononuclear cells, taken in the third trimester of pregnancy. The DNA for the CDR3 is TGTGCCAGCAGCCACTCCAGGGGGTTGTCTGGCTACACCTTC. Amino acids: CASSHSRGLSGYTF.